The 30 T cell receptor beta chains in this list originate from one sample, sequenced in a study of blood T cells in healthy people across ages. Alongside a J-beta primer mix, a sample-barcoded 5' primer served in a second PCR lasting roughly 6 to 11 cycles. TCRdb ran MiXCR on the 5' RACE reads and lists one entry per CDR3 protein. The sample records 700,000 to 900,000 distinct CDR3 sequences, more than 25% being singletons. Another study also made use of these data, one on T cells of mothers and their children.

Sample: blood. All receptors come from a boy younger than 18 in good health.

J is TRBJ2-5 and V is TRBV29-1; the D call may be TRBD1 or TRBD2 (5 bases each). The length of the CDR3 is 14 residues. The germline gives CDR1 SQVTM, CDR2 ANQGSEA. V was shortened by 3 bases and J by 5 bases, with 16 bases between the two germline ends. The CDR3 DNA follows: TGCAGCGTTGATCTGACGGGGCAGACGGAGACCCAGTACTTC. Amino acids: CSVDLTGQTETQYF. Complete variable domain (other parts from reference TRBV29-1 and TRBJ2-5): SAVISQKPSRDICQRGTSLTIQCQVDSQVTMMFWYRQQPGQSLTLIATANQGSEATYESGFVIDKFPISRPNLTFSTLTVSNMSPEDSSIYLCSVDLTGQTETQYFGPGTRLLVL.

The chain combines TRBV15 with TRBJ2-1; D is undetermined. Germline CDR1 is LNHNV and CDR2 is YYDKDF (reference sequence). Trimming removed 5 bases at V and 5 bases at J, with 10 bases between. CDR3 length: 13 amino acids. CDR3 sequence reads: CATSGGRNNEQFF. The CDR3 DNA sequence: TGTGCCACCAGCGGCGGACGGAACAATGAGCAGTTCTTC.

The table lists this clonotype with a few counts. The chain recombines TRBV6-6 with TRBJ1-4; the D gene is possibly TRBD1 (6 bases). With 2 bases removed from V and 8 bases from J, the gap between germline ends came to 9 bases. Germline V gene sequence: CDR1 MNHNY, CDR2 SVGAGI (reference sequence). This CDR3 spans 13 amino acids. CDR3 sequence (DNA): TGTGCCAGCAGTTACGTAGGGGGGGAAAAACTGTTTTTT. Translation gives CASSYVGGEKLFF.

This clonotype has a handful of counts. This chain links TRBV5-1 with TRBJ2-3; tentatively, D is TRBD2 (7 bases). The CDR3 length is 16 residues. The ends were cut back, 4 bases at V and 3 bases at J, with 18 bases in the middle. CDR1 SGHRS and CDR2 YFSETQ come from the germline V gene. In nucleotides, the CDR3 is TGCGCCAGCAGCCCGAGCTCCAGGGGAGGGACAGATACGCAGTATTTT. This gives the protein CASSPSSRGGTDTQYF. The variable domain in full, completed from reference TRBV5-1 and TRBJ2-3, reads KAGVTQTPRYLIKTRGQQVTLSCSPISGHRSVSWYQQTPGQGLQFLFEYFSETQRNKGNFPGRFSGRQFSNSRSEMNVSTLELGDSALYLCASSPSSRGGTDTQYFGPGTRLTVL.

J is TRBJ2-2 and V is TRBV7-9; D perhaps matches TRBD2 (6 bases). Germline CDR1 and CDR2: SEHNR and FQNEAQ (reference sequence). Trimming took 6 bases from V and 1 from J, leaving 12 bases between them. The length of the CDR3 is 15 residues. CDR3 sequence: CASSAGLRNTGELFF. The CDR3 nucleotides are TGTGCCAGCAGTGCGGGACTCAGGAACACCGGGGAGCTGTTTTTT.

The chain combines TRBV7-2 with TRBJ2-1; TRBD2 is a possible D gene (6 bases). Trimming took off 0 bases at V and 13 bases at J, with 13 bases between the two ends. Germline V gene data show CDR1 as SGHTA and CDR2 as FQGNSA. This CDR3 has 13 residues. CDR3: CASSLAVTSGQFF. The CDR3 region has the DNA TGTGCCAGCAGCTTAGCGGTGACTAGTGGTCAGTTCTTC.

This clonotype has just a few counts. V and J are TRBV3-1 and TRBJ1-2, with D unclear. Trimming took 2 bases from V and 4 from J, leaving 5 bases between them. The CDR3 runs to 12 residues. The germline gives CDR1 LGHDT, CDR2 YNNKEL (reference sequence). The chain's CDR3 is CASSQTPYGYTF. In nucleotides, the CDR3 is TGTGCCAGCAGCCAAACCCCCTATGGCTACACCTTC.

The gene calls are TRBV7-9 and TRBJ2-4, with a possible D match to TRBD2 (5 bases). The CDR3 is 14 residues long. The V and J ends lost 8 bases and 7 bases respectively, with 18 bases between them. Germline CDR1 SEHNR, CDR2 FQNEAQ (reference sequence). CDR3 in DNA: TGTGCCAGCGAGGTACGGGATTCATCGAACATTCAGTACTTC. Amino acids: CASEVRDSSNIQYF. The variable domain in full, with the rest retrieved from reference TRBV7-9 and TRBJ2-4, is DTGVSQNPRHKITKRGQNVTFRCDPISEHNRLYWYRQTLGQGPEFLTYFQNEAQLEKSRLLSDRFSAERPKGSFSTLEIQRTEQGDSAMYLCASEVRDSSNIQYFGAGTRLSVL.

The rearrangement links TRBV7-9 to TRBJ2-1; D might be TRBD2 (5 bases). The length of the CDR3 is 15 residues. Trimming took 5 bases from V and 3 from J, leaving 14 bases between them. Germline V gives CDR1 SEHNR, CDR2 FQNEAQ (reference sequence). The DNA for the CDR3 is TGTGCCAGCAGCCCCTCGGCGGGCGGCTACAATGAGCAGTTCTTC. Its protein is CASSPSAGGYNEQFF.

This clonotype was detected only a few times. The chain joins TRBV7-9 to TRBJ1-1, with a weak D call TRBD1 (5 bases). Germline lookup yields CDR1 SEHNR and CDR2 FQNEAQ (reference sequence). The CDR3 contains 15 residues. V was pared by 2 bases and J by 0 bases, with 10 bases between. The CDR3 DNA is TGTGCCAGCAGCTTACGGGGGGAGGTGAACACTGAAGCTTTCTTT. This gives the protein CASSLRGEVNTEAFF.

The CDR3 region has the DNA TGTGCCAGCACGAGAGATCGGTACGAGCAGTACTTC. This codes for CASTRDRYEQYF. J is TRBJ2-7 and V is TRBV6-2 or TRBV6-3, with no clear D. V lost 7 bases and J lost 4, with 11 bases in between. The CDR3 sequence is 12 residues long. CDR1 is MNHEY and CDR2 is SVGEGT in the germline V gene.

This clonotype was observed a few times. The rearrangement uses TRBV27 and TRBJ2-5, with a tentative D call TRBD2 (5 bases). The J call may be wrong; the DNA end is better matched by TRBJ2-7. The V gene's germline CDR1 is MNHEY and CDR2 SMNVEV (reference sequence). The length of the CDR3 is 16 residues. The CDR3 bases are TGTGCCAGCAGTGACCGTGAGGGTGCGTCCTCCTACGAGCAGTACTTC. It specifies CASSDREGASSYEQYF.

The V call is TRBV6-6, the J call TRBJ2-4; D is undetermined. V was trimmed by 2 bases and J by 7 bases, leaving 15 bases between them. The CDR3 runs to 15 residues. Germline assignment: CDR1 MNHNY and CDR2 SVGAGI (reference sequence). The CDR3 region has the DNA TGTGCCAGCAGTTACGTAGGTTCGGGCAGCAACATTCAGTACTTC. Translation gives CASSYVGSGSNIQYF.

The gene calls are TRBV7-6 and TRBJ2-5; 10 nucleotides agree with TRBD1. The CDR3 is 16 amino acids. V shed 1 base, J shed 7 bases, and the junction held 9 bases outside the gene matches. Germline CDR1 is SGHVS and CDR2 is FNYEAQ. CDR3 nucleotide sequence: TGTGCCAGCAGCTTAGGGACAGGGGGATTTAGTGGGACCCAGTACTTC. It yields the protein CASSLGTGGFSGTQYF.

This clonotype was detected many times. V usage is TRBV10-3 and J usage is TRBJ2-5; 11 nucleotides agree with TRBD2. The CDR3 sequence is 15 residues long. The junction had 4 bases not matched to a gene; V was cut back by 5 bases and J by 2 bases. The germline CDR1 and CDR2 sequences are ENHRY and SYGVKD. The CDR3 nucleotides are TGTGCCATCAGTTCCGGGACTAGCGGACAAGAGACCCAGTACTTC. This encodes CAISSGTSGQETQYF.

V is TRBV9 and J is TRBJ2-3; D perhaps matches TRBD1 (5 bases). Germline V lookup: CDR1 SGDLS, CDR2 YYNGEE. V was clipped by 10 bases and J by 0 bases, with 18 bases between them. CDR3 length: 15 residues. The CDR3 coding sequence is TGTGCCGGGGCGTCAACAGGTTCTAGCACAGATACGCAGTATTTT. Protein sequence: CAGASTGSSTDTQYF.

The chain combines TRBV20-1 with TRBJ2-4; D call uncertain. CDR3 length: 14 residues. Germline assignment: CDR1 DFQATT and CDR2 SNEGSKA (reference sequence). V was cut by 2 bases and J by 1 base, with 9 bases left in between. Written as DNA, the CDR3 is TGCAGTGCTAGACTATCTCGGGCCAAAAACATTCAGTACTTC. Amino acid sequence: CSARLSRAKNIQYF.

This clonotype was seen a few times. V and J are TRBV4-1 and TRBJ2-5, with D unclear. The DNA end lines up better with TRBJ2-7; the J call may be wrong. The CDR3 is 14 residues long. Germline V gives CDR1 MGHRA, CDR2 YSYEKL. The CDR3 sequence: CASSQDIQAYEQYF. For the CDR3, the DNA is TGCGCCAGCAGCCAAGATATCCAGGCCTACGAGCAGTACTTC.

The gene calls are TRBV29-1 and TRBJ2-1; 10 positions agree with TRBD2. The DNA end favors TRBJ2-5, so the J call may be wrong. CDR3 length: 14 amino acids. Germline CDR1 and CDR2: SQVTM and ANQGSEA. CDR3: CSATGLALEETQYF. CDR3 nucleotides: TGCAGCGCGACGGGACTAGCGTTGGAGGAGACCCAGTACTTC.

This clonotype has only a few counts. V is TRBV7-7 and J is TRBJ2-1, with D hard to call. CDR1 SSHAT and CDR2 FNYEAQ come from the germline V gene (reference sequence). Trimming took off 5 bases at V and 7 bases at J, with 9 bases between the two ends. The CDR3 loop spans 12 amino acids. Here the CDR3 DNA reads TGTGCCAGCAGCCGAAGACCGAATGAGCAGTTCTTC. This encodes CASSRRPNEQFF.

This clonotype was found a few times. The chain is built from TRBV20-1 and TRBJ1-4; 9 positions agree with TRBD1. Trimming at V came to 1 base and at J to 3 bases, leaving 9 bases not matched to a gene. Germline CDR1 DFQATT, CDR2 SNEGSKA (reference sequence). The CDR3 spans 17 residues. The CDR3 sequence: CSARGRGQGSANEKLFF. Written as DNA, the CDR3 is TGCAGTGCTAGAGGAAGGGGACAGGGATCAGCTAATGAAAAACTGTTTTTT.

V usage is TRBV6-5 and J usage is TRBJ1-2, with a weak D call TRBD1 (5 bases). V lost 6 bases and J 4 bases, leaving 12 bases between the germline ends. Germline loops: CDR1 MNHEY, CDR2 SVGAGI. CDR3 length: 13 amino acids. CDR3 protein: CASRPGAAYGYTF. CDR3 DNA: TGTGCCAGCAGGCCCGGGGCAGCCTATGGCTACACCTTC.

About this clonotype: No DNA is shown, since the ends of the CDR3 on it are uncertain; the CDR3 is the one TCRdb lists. CDR3: CSVFGEGMEQYF. The chain employs TRBV29-1 and TRBJ2-7; the DNA was not compared with TRBD1, the D call given in the table. The germline gives CDR1 SQVTM, CDR2 ANQGSEA. The CDR3 has 12 amino acids, counting both end residues.

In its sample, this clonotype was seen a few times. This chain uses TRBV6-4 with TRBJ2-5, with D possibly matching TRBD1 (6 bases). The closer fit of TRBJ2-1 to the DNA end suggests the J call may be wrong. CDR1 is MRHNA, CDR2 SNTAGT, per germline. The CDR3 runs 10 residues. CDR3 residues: CTFKGGEQFF. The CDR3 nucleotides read TGTACATTCAAAGGGGGTGAGCAGTTCTTC.

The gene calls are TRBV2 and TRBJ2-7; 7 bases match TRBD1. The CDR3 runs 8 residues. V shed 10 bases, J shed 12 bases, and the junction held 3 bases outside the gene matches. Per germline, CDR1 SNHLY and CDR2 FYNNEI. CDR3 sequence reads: CAKGAPYF. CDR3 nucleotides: TGTGCCAAGGGGGCCCCGTACTTC.

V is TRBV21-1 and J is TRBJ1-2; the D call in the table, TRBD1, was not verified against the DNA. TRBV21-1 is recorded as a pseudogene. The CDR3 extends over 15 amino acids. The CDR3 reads CASNANTGLGEGYTF. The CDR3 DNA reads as TGTGCCAGCAACGCGAACACGGGGTTAGGGGAAGGCTACACCTTC.

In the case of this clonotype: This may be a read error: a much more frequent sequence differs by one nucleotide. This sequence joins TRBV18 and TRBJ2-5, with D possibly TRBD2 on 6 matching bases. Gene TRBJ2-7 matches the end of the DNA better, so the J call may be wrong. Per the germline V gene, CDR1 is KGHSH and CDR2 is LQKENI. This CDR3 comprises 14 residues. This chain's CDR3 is CAISPGGYPPEQYF. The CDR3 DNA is TGTGCCATCTCACCAGGAGGGTACCCCCCCGAGCAGTACTTC.

CDR3 protein: CASSQAAVSNQPQHF. In nucleotides, the CDR3 is TGTGCCAGCAGCCAAGCTGCGGTTAGCAATCAGCCCCAGCATTTT. The chain joins TRBV3-1 to TRBJ1-5; no clear D. The CDR3 is 15 amino acids. Trimming pared 1 base from V and 0 bases from J, leaving 7 bases between. Germline V gene data show CDR1 as LGHDT and CDR2 as YNNKEL (reference sequence). Full variable domain (missing parts from reference TRBV3-1 and TRBJ1-5): DTAVSQTPKYLVTQMGNDKSIKCEQNLGHDTMYWYKQDSKKFLKIMFSYNNKELIINETVPNRFSPKSPDKAHLNLHINSLELGDSAVYFCASSQAAVSNQPQHFGDGTRLSIL.

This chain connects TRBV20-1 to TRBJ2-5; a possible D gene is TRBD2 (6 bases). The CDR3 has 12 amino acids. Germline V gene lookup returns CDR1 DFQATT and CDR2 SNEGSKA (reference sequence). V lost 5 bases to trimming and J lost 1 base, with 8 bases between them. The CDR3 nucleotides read TGCAGTGCTGCTAGCGTCCAAGAGACCCAGTACTTC. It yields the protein CSAASVQETQYF.

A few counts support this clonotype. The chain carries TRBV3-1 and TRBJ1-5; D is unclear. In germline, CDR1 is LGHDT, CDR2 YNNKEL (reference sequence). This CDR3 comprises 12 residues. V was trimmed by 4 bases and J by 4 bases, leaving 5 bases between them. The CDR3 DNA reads TGTGCCAGCAGCCGGAGAAATCAGCCCCAGCATTTT. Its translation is CASSRRNQPQHF.